One sample yielded the 11 T cell receptor beta chains listed below, sequenced in a study of blood T cell repertoires in COVID-19. Sequencing was performed with immunoSEQ multiplex PCR; in TCRdb, only in-frame clones are kept and a portion is missing. The data show 150,000 or so clones, around 87% seen once. The sequenced sample was PBMCs or T cells enriched from blood (not recorded which). All receptors come from a woman aged 40 to 50 who had been exposed to COVID-19.

There are a few counts of this clone. This chain links TRBV4-3 with TRBJ1-2; D call uncertain. This CDR3 region has 16 residues. Trimming shortened V by 6 bases and J by 2 bases, and 19 bases separated the two germline ends. The germline V gene encodes CDR1 LGHNA and CDR2 YSLEER. This chain's CDR3 is CASSPLLGVENYGYTF. In nucleotides, the CDR3 is TGCGCCAGCAGTCCACTACTAGGTGTAGAGAACTATGGCTACACCTTC.

The gene calls are TRBV28 and TRBJ2-1; TRBD1 matches 7 bases. Germline CDR1 and CDR2: MDHEN and SYDVKM. V trimming: 5 bases; J trimming: 6 bases; junction bases outside the gene matches: 4. This CDR3 region has 13 residues. CDR3 protein: CASSEQGVNEQFF. The CDR3 nucleotides are TGTGCCAGCAGTGAGCAGGGGGTCAATGAGCAGTTCTTC.

The chain recombines TRBV5-1 with TRBJ2-2, with 9 bases aligning to TRBD1. V gave up 4 bases and J gave up 2 bases; unmatched junction bases: 6. CDR1 SGHRS and CDR2 YFSETQ come from the germline V gene. The CDR3 runs to 16 residues. The CDR3 DNA sequence: TGCGCCAGCAGCGCCGGACAGGGGAGTAACACCGGGGAGCTGTTTTTT. Translated, it gives CASSAGQGSNTGELFF.

The chain is built from TRBV29-1 and TRBJ1-2; 9 bases agree with TRBD1. CDR3 length equals 13 residues. V dropped 0 bases and J dropped 8; count of bases not matched to a gene: 4. Per the germline V gene, CDR1 is SQVTM and CDR2 is ANQGSEA. The CDR3 here is CSVEDFGTGGYTF. The DNA for the CDR3 is TGCAGCGTTGAAGATTTCGGGACAGGGGGCTACACCTTC.

The gene calls are TRBV10-3 and TRBJ2-2; 13 positions agree with TRBD2. The CDR3 is 17 residues long. J was trimmed by 1 base and V by 7 bases; bases with no gene match: 6. Germline CDR1 and CDR2: ENHRY and SYGVKD. The CDR3 loop is CAITGLAGERNTGELFF. The DNA of the CDR3 is TGTGCCATCACAGGACTAGCGGGAGAAAGGAACACCGGGGAGCTGTTTTTT.

This sequence joins TRBV9 and TRBJ1-6, with 10 bases matching TRBD1. This CDR3 has 16 residues. V lost 4 bases and J lost 5; bases outside the gene matches: 6. Germline V gives CDR1 SGDLS, CDR2 YYNGEE. The chain's CDR3 is CASSRGQGPHNSPLHF. The CDR3 nucleotides are TGTGCCAGCAGCAGGGGACAGGGGCCGCATAATTCACCCCTCCACTTT.

V and J are TRBV21-1 and TRBJ2-3; the table gives TRBD1 as D, unverified against the DNA. TRBV21-1 is given as a pseudogene. The CDR3 is 22 amino acids. The CDR3 region is CASSKAFRDRQFATLLTDTQYF. The CDR3 DNA reads TGTGCCAGCAGCAAAGCTTTTCGGGACAGGCAATTTGCAACCCTCCTCACAGATACGCAGTATTTT.

This clone was detected a few times. The rearrangement links TRBV28 to TRBJ1-6; D is undetermined. From germline, CDR1 is MDHEN and CDR2 SYDVKM. Trimming cost V 3 bases and J 3 bases, with 6 bases left between them. The CDR3 consists of 14 residues. The CDR3 sequence is CASSFENYNSPLHF. CDR3 sequence (DNA): TGTGCCAGCAGTTTCGAGAACTATAATTCACCCCTCCACTTT.

The rearrangement uses TRBV9 and TRBJ2-4; 8 positions match TRBD1. Per the germline V gene, CDR1 is SGDLS and CDR2 is YYNGEE. After removal of 3 bases from V and 6 bases from J, the junction contained 8 bases not matched to a gene. CDR3 size: 15 residues. The CDR3 reads CASSAKSDRGNIQYF. In DNA form, the CDR3 reads TGTGCCAGCAGCGCCAAATCAGACAGGGGAAACATTCAGTACTTC.

The J gene is TRBJ2-1, the V gene TRBV9, with D hard to call. V was clipped by 0 bases and J by 0 bases, with 7 bases between them. Germline V gene data show CDR1 as SGDLS and CDR2 as YYNGEE. The length of the CDR3 is 15 residues. The CDR3 loop reads CASSVDSYSYNEQFF. CDR3 bases: TGTGCCAGCAGCGTAGACAGCTACTCCTACAATGAGCAGTTCTTC.

The count of this clone is one. The chain is built from TRBV19 and TRBJ1-2; D might be TRBD1 (5 bases). CDR1 LNHDA and CDR2 SQIVND come from the germline V gene (reference sequence). Between the trimmed V and J ends, which lost 5 bases and 4 bases, there was a span of 8 bases. The CDR3 sequence is 12 residues long. The CDR3 nucleotides are TGTGCCAGTAGTCCGGACATCTATGGCTACACCTTC. Its translation is CASSPDIYGYTF.